This is a list of T cell receptor beta chains from one sample in a study of blood T cells in healthy people across ages. Using its own MiXCR run on the 5' RACE reads, TCRdb lists one record per CDR3 protein. Altogether 650,000 to 800,000 distinct CDR3 sequences are present, roughly 44% being singletons, with the ten largest covering about 21%. The sequenced material came from blood. The receptors were gathered from a man aged 60 to 75 in good health. The CDR3 runs from the conserved cysteine through the conserved F or W. Each record gives: V gene, D gene, clone size, J gene, CDR3 protein, CDR3 DNA. The D gene is left open where the match is weak. Clone sizes are given selectively: once, few, many, or a class where the clone is expanded.

V gene: TRBV4-3; D gene: -; clone size: many; J gene: TRBJ1-4; CDR3 protein: CASSQDSGYNEKLFF; CDR3 DNA: TGCGCCAGCAGCCAAGACTCTGGCTATAATGAAAAACTGTTTTTT
V gene: TRBV12-3/TRBV12-4; D gene: TRBD1; clone size: -; J gene: TRBJ2-4; CDR3 protein: CASSATGGHIQYF; CDR3 DNA: TGTGCCAGCAGTGCGACAGGGGGGCACATTCAGTACTTC
V gene: TRBV7-9; D gene: -; clone size: few; J gene: TRBJ2-7; CDR3 protein: CASSSSTDPAPYEQYF; CDR3 DNA: TGTGCCAGCAGCTCCTCGACAGATCCAGCACCCTACGAGCAGTACTTC
V gene: TRBV29-1; D gene: TRBD1; clone size: -; J gene: TRBJ2-1; CDR3 protein: CSVIPPGQGTYNEQFF; CDR3 DNA: TGCAGCGTGATCCCCCCGGGACAGGGAACCTACAATGAGCAGTTCTTC
V gene: TRBV7-9; D gene: TRBD1; clone size: -; J gene: TRBJ1-6; CDR3 protein: CASSATGESPLHF; CDR3 DNA: TGTGCCAGCAGCGCGACAGGGGAATCACCCCTCCACTTT
V gene: TRBV29-1; D gene: -; clone size: few; J gene: TRBJ2-7; CDR3 protein: CSVPAAGKGAEQYF; CDR3 DNA: TGCAGCGTCCCAGCGGCGGGGAAGGGAGCTGAGCAGTACTTC
V gene: TRBV7-2; D gene: -; clone size: -; J gene: TRBJ2-3; CDR3 protein: CASSSWGFRDTQYF; CDR3 DNA: TGTGCCAGCAGCTCCTGGGGTTTCAGGGATACGCAGTATTTT
V gene: TRBV14; D gene: -; clone size: few; J gene: TRBJ2-1; CDR3 protein: CASSQGGRTEQFF; CDR3 DNA: TGTGCCAGCAGCCAAGGCGGAAGAACAGAGCAGTTCTTC
V gene: TRBV13; D gene: -; clone size: many; J gene: TRBJ2-7; CDR3 protein: CASSPGRGYSYEQYF; CDR3 DNA: TGTGCCAGCAGCCCGGGGCGGGGCTACTCCTACGAGCAGTACTTC
V gene: TRBV5-1; D gene: -; clone size: -; J gene: TRBJ1-1; CDR3 protein: CTSSANRVMNTEAFF; CDR3 DNA: TGCACCAGCAGCGCGAACAGGGTCATGAACACTGAAGCTTTCTTT
V gene: TRBV20-1; D gene: TRBD2; clone size: few; J gene: TRBJ2-7; CDR3 protein: CSATGLASSYEQYF; CDR3 DNA: TGCAGTGCAACGGGACTAGCGAGCTCCTACGAGCAGTACTTC
V gene: TRBV27; D gene: -; clone size: few; J gene: TRBJ1-4; CDR3 protein: CASSFVEVVTNEKLFF; CDR3 DNA: TGTGCCAGCAGTTTTGTAGAGGTTGTAACTAATGAAAAACTGTTTTTT
V gene: TRBV20-1; D gene: -; clone size: -; J gene: TRBJ2-3; CDR3 protein: CSCLARVTDTQYF; CDR3 DNA: TGCAGTTGCCTCGCTCGCGTTACAGATACGCAGTATTTT
V gene: TRBV7-2; D gene: -; clone size: -; J gene: TRBJ2-3; CDR3 protein: CASSSYLSADTQYF; CDR3 DNA: TGTGCCAGCAGCTCATACCTTAGCGCAGATACGCAGTATTTT
V gene: TRBV6-6; D gene: -; clone size: few; J gene: TRBJ1-6; CDR3 protein: CASSYSTGGENSPLHF; CDR3 DNA: TGTGCCAGCAGTTACTCGACGGGGGGGGAGAATTCACCCCTCCACTTT
V gene: TRBV2; D gene: -; clone size: -; J gene: TRBJ2-3; CDR3 protein: CASSARGDTGTQYF; CDR3 DNA: TGTGCCAGCAGTGCTAGGGGGGACACAGGTACGCAGTATTTT
V gene: TRBV5-6; D gene: TRBD2; clone size: -; J gene: TRBJ2-3; CDR3 protein: CASSILTSGGSTQYF; CDR3 DNA: TGTGCCAGCAGCATTCTGACTAGCGGGGGCTCAACGCAGTATTTT
V gene: TRBV5-6; D gene: -; clone size: -; J gene: TRBJ2-1; CDR3 protein: CASLYNEQFF; CDR3 DNA: TGTGCCAGCTTATACAATGAGCAGTTCTTC
V gene: TRBV15; D gene: -; clone size: few; J gene: TRBJ2-7; CDR3 protein: CATGPDLSYEQYF; CDR3 DNA: TGTGCCACTGGGCCGGACCTTTCCTACGAGCAGTACTTC
V gene: TRBV7-8; D gene: -; clone size: -; J gene: TRBJ2-3; CDR3 protein: CASSKDDRMGLETQYF; CDR3 DNA: TGTGCCAGCAGCAAAGACGACAGGATGGGGTTGGAGACGCAGTATTTT
V gene: TRBV20-1; D gene: -; clone size: -; J gene: TRBJ2-3; CDR3 protein: CSATVQSGTQYF; CDR3 DNA: TGCAGTGCTACCGTCCAGTCTGGTACGCAGTATTTT
V gene: TRBV20-1; D gene: -; clone size: few; J gene: TRBJ2-1; CDR3 protein: CSASGAAYNEQFF; CDR3 DNA: TGCAGTGCTAGTGGGGCTGCCTACAATGAGCAGTTCTTC
V gene: TRBV12-3/TRBV12-4; D gene: TRBD1; clone size: -; J gene: TRBJ2-7; CDR3 protein: CASSTGQGYNEQYF; CDR3 DNA: TGTGCCAGCAGTACAGGACAGGGCTACAATGAGCAGTACTTC
V gene: TRBV12-3/TRBV12-4; D gene: TRBD1; clone size: few; J gene: TRBJ2-7; CDR3 protein: CASGPTGDPSYEQYF; CDR3 DNA: TGTGCCAGCGGCCCGACAGGGGACCCCTCCTACGAGCAGTACTTC
V gene: TRBV20-1; D gene: -; clone size: -; J gene: TRBJ2-7; CDR3 protein: CSAPGAVYEQYF; CDR3 DNA: TGCAGTGCCCCCGGGGCGGTCTACGAGCAGTACTTC
V gene: TRBV20-1; D gene: TRBD2; clone size: -; J gene: TRBJ2-5; CDR3 protein: CGAREPSGKETQYF; CDR3 DNA: TGCGGTGCTAGAGAACCTAGCGGAAAAGAGACCCAGTACTTC
V gene: TRBV3-1; D gene: TRBD1; clone size: few; J gene: TRBJ2-5; CDR3 protein: CPQGAEETQYF; CDR3 DNA: TGTCCACAGGGGGCAGAAGAGACCCAGTACTTC
V gene: TRBV12-3/TRBV12-4; D gene: -; clone size: -; J gene: TRBJ1-2; CDR3 protein: CAGSLGSYGYTF; CDR3 DNA: TGTGCCGGCAGTTTGGGGAGCTATGGCTACACCTTC